These T cell receptor beta chains were read from a single sample in a study of OX40 agonist ivuxolimab in advanced cancers. Profiling relied on immunoSEQ multiplex PCR, and the TCRdb table lists in-frame clones only, not all of them. The sample has some 99,000 clones, less than 95% seen once. The sample in question was CD4+ or CD8+ T cells sorted from blood, obtained in a trial of the OX40 agonist ivuxolimab. These receptors were taken from an adult with an advanced solid tumor such as melanoma, head and neck, liver or kidney cancer. Both conserved end residues are part of each CDR3. D genes are given only for firm matches. The size of a clone is reported for some rows only, either as once, few or many, or as a class for expanded clones.

>TRBJ1-4|TRBV11-3|NA|NA
TGTGCCAGCAGCCCATCTAGGGGGGGCGGCCATGAAAAACTGTTTTTT
CASSPSRGGGHEKLFF
>TRBJ1-2|TRBV19|NA|NA
TGTGCCAGTATCCCTGGTGGGGGTGTTTTTGGCTACACCTTC
CASIPGGGVFGYTF
>TRBJ1-2|TRBV7-2|NA|NA
TGTGCCAGCAGCCCCCCCGGGACCTGGGGCTACACCTTC
CASSPPGTWGYTF
>TRBJ2-3|TRBV7-9|TRBD2|NA
TGTGCCAGCAGCCAAACTAGCGGGATCGATCCGCAGTATTTT
CASSQTSGIDPQYF
>TRBJ2-3|TRBV11-3|TRBD2|NA
TGTGCCAGCAGCCCAGGGACTAGCGGGAGAGGGACAGATACGCAGTATTTT
CASSPGTSGRGTDTQYF
>TRBJ1-2|TRBV7-2|NA|NA
TGTGCCAGCAGCTTAGAAGAGAACTATGGCTACACCTTC
CASSLEENYGYTF
>TRBJ1-4|TRBV30|NA|NA
TGTGCCTGGGGACGACTCTCTAATGAAAAACTGTTTTTT
CAWGRLSNEKLFF
>TRBJ2-2|TRBV5-6|NA|NA
TGTGCCAGCAGCCCCCTGGGGTCAATGAACACCGGGGAGCTGTTTTTT
CASSPLGSMNTGELFF
>TRBJ2-5|TRBV15|NA|NA
TGTGCCACCAGCAGAGATCTCGAGGCTTCAGGGACCCAGTACTTC
CATSRDLEASGTQYF
>TRBJ2-7|TRBV2|NA|few
TGTGCCAGCGAGGATTTAGCGGCCCCTACCTACGAGCAGTACTTC
CASEDLAAPTYEQYF
>TRBJ2-3|TRBV5-4|NA|NA
TGTGCCAGCAGCTCGGAACTAGTGACGGATACGCAGTATTTT
CASSSELVTDTQYF
>TRBJ2-3|TRBV9|NA|NA
TGTGCCAGCAGCGTAAATGGTGGTAGCGTCTCAGATACGCAGTATTTT
CASSVNGGSVSDTQYF
>TRBJ2-7|TRBV28|TRBD2|NA
TGTGCCAGCAGTTTCGGCGGGAGCCCCTACGAGCAGTACTTC
CASSFGGSPYEQYF
>TRBJ2-5|TRBV7-8|NA|few
TGTGCCAGCAGCTTAGCGGCAGGGCGGCAGACCCAGTACTTC
CASSLAAGRQTQYF
>TRBJ2-5|TRBV6-5|NA|once
TGTGCCAGCAGTTACTCTTTCGCACAAGAGACCCAGTACTTC
CASSYSFAQETQYF
>TRBJ2-5|TRBV2|TRBD1|once
TGTGCCAGCATGGGGACAGCCCAAGAGACCCAGTACTTC
CASMGTAQETQYF
>TRBJ1-5|TRBV4-1|NA|NA
TGCGCCAGCAGCCAAGGTCTCTCACAGGGTTTCATTCAGCCCCAGCATTTT
CASSQGLSQGFIQPQHF
>TRBJ1-2|TRBV7-2|TRBD1|NA
TGTGCCAGCAGCTTAGCGGGGGGGACAGGGCGCCCTATGGCTAGCACCTTC
CASSLAGGTGRPMASTF
>TRBJ2-1|TRBV7-9|NA|NA
TGTGCCAGCAGCTCGGCCGGCAGGGGATTATACAATGAGCAGTTCTTC
CASSSAGRGLYNEQFF
>TRBJ1-2|TRBV6-1|NA|NA
TGTGCCAGCAGTCCGGGACCGACCAACTATGGCTACACCTTC
CASSPGPTNYGYTF
>TRBJ2-1|TRBV12-1|NA|NA
TGTGCCAGAATATCCCGCAATGAGCAGTTCTTC
CARISRNEQFF
>TRBJ2-5|TRBV9|TRBD2|NA
TGTGCCAGCAGCGCCGGGGGCGGGCTAGCGGGAACAGAGACCCAGTACTTC
CASSAGGGLAGTETQYF
>TRBJ2-7|TRBV10-3|NA|NA
TGTGCCATCAGTGATACAGGCAAATCCTACGAGCAGTACTTC
CAISDTGKSYEQYF
>TRBJ1-1|TRBV7-2|NA|once
TGTGCCAGCAGCTCGGACAGAAACACTGAAGCTTTCTTT
CASSSDRNTEAFF
>TRBJ2-3|TRBV10-3|TRBD2|NA
TGTGCCATCAGTCCGGGACTAGCCTCCACAGATACGCAGTATTTT
CAISPGLASTDTQYF
>TRBJ2-7|TRBV27|TRBD2|NA
TGTGCCAGCAGTTACTGGACGGGAGGGAGGTACGAGCAGTACTTC
CASSYWTGGRYEQYF
>TRBJ2-7|TRBV7-2|TRBD1|NA
TGTGCCAGCAGCTTTGGGGACAGGAGCTCCTACGAGCAGTACTTC
CASSFGDRSSYEQYF
>TRBJ2-3|TRBV11-2|TRBD2|NA
TGTGCCAGCAGCTTGCTTAGCGGGAGTGCAGATACGCAGTATTTT
CASSLLSGSADTQYF
>TRBJ2-4|TRBV6-1|TRBD1|NA
TGTGCCAGCAGTGCCTCCGGGACAGTTCTAGCCAAAAACATTCAGTACTTC
CASSASGTVLAKNIQYF
>TRBJ2-7|TRBV19|TRBD1|NA
TGTGCCAGTAGTATGTGGGACAGGGGGGTGCCCTACGAGCAGTACTTC
CASSMWDRGVPYEQYF
>TRBJ2-3|TRBV7-9|NA|NA
TGTGCCAGCAGCCCCAGTGGTGATACGCAGTATTTT
CASSPSGDTQYF
>TRBJ2-2|TRBV30|TRBD2|NA
TGTGCCAGGACTAGCGGGAGGGCCGGGACCGGGGAGCTGTTTTTT
CARTSGRAGTGELFF
>TRBJ2-7|TRBV10-3|NA|NA
TGTGCCATCAGAGACGCCATTGGCCACTACGAGCAGTACTTC
CAIRDAIGHYEQYF
>TRBJ2-7|TRBV30|NA|NA
TGTGCCTGGAGTCGAAACCGCGACGAGCAGTACTTC
CAWSRNRDEQYF
>TRBJ2-5|TRBV7-8|TRBD2|NA
TGTGCCAGCAGCCCAGAGGGACTAGCGGGACTGGAGACCCAGTACTTC
CASSPEGLAGLETQYF
>TRBJ2-1|TRBV11-3|NA|NA
TGTGCCAGCAGCCCCGCGGAGAGAGGGTCGGGCAATGAGCAGTTCTTC
CASSPAERGSGNEQFF
>TRBJ2-3|TRBV28|NA|once
TGTGCCAGCGCCCTAGACTCACTAGCCAGCTACACAGATACGCAGTATTTT
CASALDSLASYTDTQYF
>TRBJ2-2|TRBV2|NA|NA
TGTGCCAGCGATGATCAGAACACCGGGGAGCTGTTTTTT
CASDDQNTGELFF
>TRBJ2-4|TRBV5-4|NA|NA
TGTGCCAGCAGCATCGACAGCGACGACATTCAGTACTTC
CASSIDSDDIQYF
>TRBJ1-2|TRBV5-1|NA|NA
TGCGCCAGCAGTCCGACAAGAAACTATGGCTACACCTTC
CASSPTRNYGYTF
>TRBJ1-5|TRBV18|NA|NA
TGTGCCAGCTCGTCCGGGCCGGGGAGCAATCAGCCCCAGCATTTT
CASSSGPGSNQPQHF
>TRBJ1-2|TRBV18|NA|NA
TGTGCCAGCTCACCAGGGCCCCCGGGACGGACGAACTATGGCTACACCTTC
CASSPGPPGRTNYGYTF
>TRBJ2-4|TRBV7-2|TRBD1|NA
TGTGCCAGCAGCTCGCAGGGGGCTGCCGGGAACATTCAGTACTTC
CASSSQGAAGNIQYF
>TRBJ2-2|TRBV5-4|NA|NA
TGTGCCAGCAGTCCTGCCAGGGCGAACACCGGGGAGCTGTTTTTT
CASSPARANTGELFF
>TRBJ2-7|TRBV5-6|TRBD2|once
TGTGCCAGCAGCTTGTTAGGACTAGCGGGGGCCTACGAGCAGTACTTC
CASSLLGLAGAYEQYF
>TRBJ1-2|TRBV5-1|NA|NA
TGCGCCAGCAGCTTGGATTTCGGTGGCTACACCTTC
CASSLDFGGYTF
>TRBJ2-1|TRBV7-6|TRBD1|NA
TGTGCCAGCAGCTTATTCATGCAGGGGGTCGGCAATGAGCAGTTCTTC
CASSLFMQGVGNEQFF
>TRBJ2-3|TRBV7-2|NA|NA
TGTGCCAGCAGCTTAGCGCTCACCACAGATACGCAGTATTTT
CASSLALTTDTQYF
>TRBJ2-1|TRBV7-9|TRBD2|NA
TGTGCCAGCAGCTTAGCGCTAGCGGGAAATGAGCAGTTCTTC
CASSLALAGNEQFF
>TRBJ1-2|TRBV25-1|NA|NA
TGTGCCAGCAGTGGAGCAGGTTGGGGGAGCTATGGCTACACCTTC
CASSGAGWGSYGYTF
>TRBJ2-7|TRBV28|NA|NA
TGTGCCAGCACCTCCGGTCAGCAATTCCCCCGCGGCGAGCAGTACTTC
CASTSGQQFPRGEQYF
>TRBJ2-1|TRBV5-1|TRBD1|once
TGCGCCAGCAATCTTGGGACAGCCGGCAATGAGCAGTTCTTC
CASNLGTAGNEQFF
>TRBJ2-2|TRBV7-2|TRBD1|NA
TGTGCCAGCAGCTTAGACAGGGGGACCGGGGAGCTGTTTTTT
CASSLDRGTGELFF
>TRBJ2-7|TRBV7-2|NA|NA
TGTGCCAGCACCGACCTCTACGAGCAGTACTTC
CASTDLYEQYF
>TRBJ1-2|TRBV29-1|NA|NA
TGCAGCGCCTACAGGGAAGGAAGCTATGGCTACACCTTC
CSAYREGSYGYTF